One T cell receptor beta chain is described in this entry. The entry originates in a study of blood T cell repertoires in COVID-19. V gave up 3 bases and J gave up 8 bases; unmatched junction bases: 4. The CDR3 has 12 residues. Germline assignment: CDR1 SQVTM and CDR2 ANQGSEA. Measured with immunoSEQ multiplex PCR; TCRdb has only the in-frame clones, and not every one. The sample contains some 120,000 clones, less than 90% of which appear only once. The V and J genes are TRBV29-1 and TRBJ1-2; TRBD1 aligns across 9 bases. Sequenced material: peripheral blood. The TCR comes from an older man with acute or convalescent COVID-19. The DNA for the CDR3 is TGCAGCGTTGAGGCCGGGACAGGGGGCTACACCTTC. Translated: CSVEAGTGGYTF.